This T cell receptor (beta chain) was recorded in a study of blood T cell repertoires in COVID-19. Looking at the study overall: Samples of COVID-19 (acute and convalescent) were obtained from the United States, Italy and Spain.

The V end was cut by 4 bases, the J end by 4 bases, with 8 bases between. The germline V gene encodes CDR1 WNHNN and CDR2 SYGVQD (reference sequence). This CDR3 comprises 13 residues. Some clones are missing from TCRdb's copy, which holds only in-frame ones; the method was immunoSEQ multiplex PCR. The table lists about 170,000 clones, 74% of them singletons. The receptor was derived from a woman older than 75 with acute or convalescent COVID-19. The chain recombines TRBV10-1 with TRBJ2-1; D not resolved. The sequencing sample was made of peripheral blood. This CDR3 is CASSASLYNEQFF. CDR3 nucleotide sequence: TGCGCCAGCAGTGCGTCTCTATACAATGAGCAGTTCTTC.